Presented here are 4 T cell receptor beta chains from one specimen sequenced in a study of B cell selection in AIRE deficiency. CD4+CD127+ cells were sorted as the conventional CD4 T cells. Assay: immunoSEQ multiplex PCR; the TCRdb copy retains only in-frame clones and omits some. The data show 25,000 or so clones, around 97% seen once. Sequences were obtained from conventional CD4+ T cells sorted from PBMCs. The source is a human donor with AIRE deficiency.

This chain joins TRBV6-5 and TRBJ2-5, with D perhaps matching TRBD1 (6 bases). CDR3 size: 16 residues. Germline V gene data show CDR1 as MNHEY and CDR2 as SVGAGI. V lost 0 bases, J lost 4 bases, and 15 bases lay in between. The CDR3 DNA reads TGTGCCAGCAGTTACTCGCTGCCAGGGGCTGGAGAGACCCAGTACTTC. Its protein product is CASSYSLPGAGETQYF.

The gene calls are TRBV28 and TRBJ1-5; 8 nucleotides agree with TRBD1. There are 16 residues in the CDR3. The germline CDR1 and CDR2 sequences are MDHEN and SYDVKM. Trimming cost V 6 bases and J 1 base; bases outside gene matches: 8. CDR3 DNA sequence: TGTGCCAGCAGCACTTACAGGGGGGGGAGCAATCAGCCCCAGCATTTT. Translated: CASSTYRGGSNQPQHF. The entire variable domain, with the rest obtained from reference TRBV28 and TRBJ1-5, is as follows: DVKVTQSSRYLVKRTGEKVFLECVQDMDHENMFWYRQDPGLGLRLIYFSYDVKMKEKGDIPEGYSVSREKKERFSLILESASTNQTSMYLCASSTYRGGSNQPQHFGDGTRLSIL.

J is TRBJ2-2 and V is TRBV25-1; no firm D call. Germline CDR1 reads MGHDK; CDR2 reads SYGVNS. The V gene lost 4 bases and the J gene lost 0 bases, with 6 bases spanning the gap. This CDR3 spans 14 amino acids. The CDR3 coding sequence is TGTGCCAGCAGTGGGATGACGAACACCGGGGAGCTGTTTTTT. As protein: CASSGMTNTGELFF. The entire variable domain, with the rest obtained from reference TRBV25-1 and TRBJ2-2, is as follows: EADIYQTPRYLVIGTGKKITLECSQTMGHDKMYWYQQDPGMELHLIHYSYGVNSTEKGDLSSESTVSRIRTEHFPLTLESARPSHTSQYLCASSGMTNTGELFFGEGSRLTVL.

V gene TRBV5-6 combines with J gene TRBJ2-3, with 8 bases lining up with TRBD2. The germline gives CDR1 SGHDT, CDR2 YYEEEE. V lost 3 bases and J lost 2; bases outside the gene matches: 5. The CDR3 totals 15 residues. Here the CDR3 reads CASSSLTSDTDTQYF. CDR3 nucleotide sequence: TGTGCCAGCAGCTCACTGACTAGCGACACAGATACGCAGTATTTT.